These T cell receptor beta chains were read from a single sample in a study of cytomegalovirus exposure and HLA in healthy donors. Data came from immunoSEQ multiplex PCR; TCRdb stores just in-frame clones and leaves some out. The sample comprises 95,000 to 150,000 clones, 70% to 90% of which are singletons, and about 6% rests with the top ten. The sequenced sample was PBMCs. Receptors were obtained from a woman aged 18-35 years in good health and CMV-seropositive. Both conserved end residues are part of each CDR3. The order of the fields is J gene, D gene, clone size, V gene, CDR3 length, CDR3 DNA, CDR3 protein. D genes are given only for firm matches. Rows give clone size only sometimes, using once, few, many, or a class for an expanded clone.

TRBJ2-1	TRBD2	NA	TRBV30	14	TGTGCCTGGGAGGCACGGACTAGCGGATATGAGCAGTTCTTC	CAWEARTSGYEQFF
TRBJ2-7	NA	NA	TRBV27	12	TGTGCCAGCAACTCGGTAGGGAGCGAGCAGTACTTC	CASNSVGSEQYF
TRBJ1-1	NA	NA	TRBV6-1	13	TGTGCCAGCAGTCCCCGACACGACACTGAAGCTTTCTTT	CASSPRHDTEAFF
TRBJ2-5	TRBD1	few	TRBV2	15	TGTGCCAGCGGCAAGGACAGGGGCGACCAAGAGACCCAGTACTTC	CASGKDRGDQETQYF
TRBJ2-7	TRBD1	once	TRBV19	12	TGTGCCGTCGGGACAGGTACCTACGAGCAGTACTTC	CAVGTGTYEQYF
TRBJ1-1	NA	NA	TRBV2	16	TGTGCCAGCAGTGAATGGTCGGTGGGCGCAGCTCTTGAAGCTTTCTTT	CASSEWSVGAALEAFF
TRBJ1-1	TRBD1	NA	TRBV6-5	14	TGTGCCAGCAGCGAACCCAGGGGGGACTCTGAAGCTTTCTTT	CASSEPRGDSEAFF
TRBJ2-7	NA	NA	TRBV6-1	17	TGTGCCAGCAGTGAACAATTGGTCCCGCCGGGGTCCTACGAGCAGTACTTC	CASSEQLVPPGSYEQYF
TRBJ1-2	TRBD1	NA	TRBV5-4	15	TGTGCCAGCAGTAACCAGGGGGCGAGGAACTATGGCTACACCTTC	CASSNQGARNYGYTF
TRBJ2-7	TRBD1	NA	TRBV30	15	TGTGCCTGGAGTGTACAGGGACAGGGGGCGTACGAGCAGTACTTC	CAWSVQGQGAYEQYF
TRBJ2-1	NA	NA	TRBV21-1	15	TGTGCCAGCAGCAAAGGGACAGGGGGGCCCATTGAGCAGTTCTTC	CASSKGTGGPIEQFF
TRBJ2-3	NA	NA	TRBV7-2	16	TGTGCCAGCAGCTCCCGGGACTGGGGGAGGACAGATACGCAGTATTTT	CASSSRDWGRTDTQYF
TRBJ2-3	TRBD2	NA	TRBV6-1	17	TGTGCCAGCAGTGAAAGGCGACTAGCGGGGAACACAGATACGCAGTATTTT	CASSERRLAGNTDTQYF
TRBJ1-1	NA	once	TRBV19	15	TGTGCCAGTAGTATAGATAGACAGAAGAACACTGAAGCTTTCTTT	CASSIDRQKNTEAFF
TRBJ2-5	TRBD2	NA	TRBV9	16	TGTGCCAGCAGCGTAGGATCTAGCGGGCCTCAAGAGACCCAGTACTTC	CASSVGSSGPQETQYF
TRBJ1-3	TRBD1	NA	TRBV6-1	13	TGTGCCAGCCGGACAGGGGTGGGGAACACCATATATTTT	CASRTGVGNTIYF
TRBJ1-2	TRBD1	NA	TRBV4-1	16	TGCGCCAGCAGCCAATTCACCCTCGTTGACAGGGATGGCTACACCTTC	CASSQFTLVDRDGYTF
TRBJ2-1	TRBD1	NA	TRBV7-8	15	TGTGCCAGCAGCTCAAGACAGGGAGCCTACAATGAGCAGTTCTTC	CASSSRQGAYNEQFF
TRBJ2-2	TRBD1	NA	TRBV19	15	TGTGCCAGTAGTTACAGGGGGCGATACACCGGGGAGCTGTTTTTT	CASSYRGRYTGELFF
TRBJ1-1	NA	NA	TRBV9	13	TGTGCCAGCAGCGGAGATGGAAGGGGTGAAGCTTTCTTT	CASSGDGRGEAFF
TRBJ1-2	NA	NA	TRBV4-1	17	TGCGCCAGCAGCCCCCTAGTGAATAGTGAAGCTTACTATGGCTACACCTTC	CASSPLVNSEAYYGYTF
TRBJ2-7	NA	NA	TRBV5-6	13	TGTGCCAGCAGCGAAGGCAGGGGCTACGAGCAGTACTTC	CASSEGRGYEQYF
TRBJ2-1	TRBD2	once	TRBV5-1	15	TGCGCCAGCATCCCTGTAGCGGGCGCCTACAATGAGCAGTTCTTC	CASIPVAGAYNEQFF
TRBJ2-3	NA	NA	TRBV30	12	TGTGCCTGGAGTGGCGAGGCAGATACGCAGTATTTT	CAWSGEADTQYF